This T cell receptor (beta chain) was identified in a study of blood T cells in healthy people across ages. Study information: When template switching was applied, about one barcoded beta molecule was captured per two T cells.

Regarding the study as a whole: The authors considered diversity estimates from one million T cells to be underestimates. Older age went with lower TCR beta diversity per million T cells, in a roughly linear way.

The V gene end was trimmed by 6 bases and the J gene end by 3 bases; junction bases not matched to a gene: 10. The CDR3 totals 16 residues. Per germline, CDR1 DFQATT and CDR2 SNEGSKA (reference sequence). A sample-barcoded 5' primer and a J-beta primer mix were used in a second PCR of about 6 to 12 cycles. TCRdb passed the 5' RACE reads through MiXCR, listing each CDR3 protein once. Altogether roughly 410,000 distinct CDR3 sequences are present, about 49% being singletons, with the ten largest covering 45% to 65%. As to this clonotype: No antigen is known for it.

The chain recombines TRBV20-1 with TRBJ1-4; 10 nucleotides match TRBD1. The specimen was blood. This receptor was obtained from a man aged 55 to 70 in good health. The CDR3 DNA follows: TGCAGTGCCGAACCGGGACAGGGGTTGGCTAATGAAAAACTGTTTTTT. Translation: CSAEPGQGLANEKLFF.